Sequencing of this TCR beta chain was carried out in a study of T cell changes during pregnancy in multiple sclerosis. Assay used: immunoSEQ multiplex PCR; TCRdb lists only in-frame clones, some missing. The profile shows 45,000 to 55,000 clones, roughly 90% of them singletons. The origin of this receptor is a female donor with multiple sclerosis, enrolled in a pregnancy study. Sequenced material: peripheral blood, taken in the first trimester of pregnancy.

The CDR3 loop reads CASSMDRGHGNTIYF. CDR3 nucleotide sequence: TGTGCCAGCAGCATGGACAGGGGACATGGAAACACCATATATTTT. J is TRBJ1-3 and V is TRBV7-2; 9 nucleotides match TRBD1. The germline V gene has CDR1 SGHTA and CDR2 FQGNSA. This CDR3 contains 15 residues. With V trimmed by 5 bases and J by 3 bases, 5 bases remained unmatched.